A selection of T cell receptor beta chains follows, all from one sample in a study of vaccination effects on CD4 cells after COVID-19. The method was immunoSEQ multiplex PCR; TCRdb's version includes in-frame clones alone and lacks a portion of them. The table has about 45,000 clones, 75% seen once; the top ten hold under 30%. No antigen has been assigned to these receptors. Sequencing used CD4+ T cells from PBMCs cultured with a peptide pool, obtained before COVID-19 vaccination. These receptors were collected from a human donor who had a prior SARS-CoV-2 infection. Both conserved end residues are part of each CDR3. Fields, in order: V gene, clone size, J gene, D gene, CDR3 protein, CDR3 DNA. D genes are given only for firm matches. Size tells how often a clone was seen (once, few, many) or the class of an expanded clone, and some rows leave it out.

TRBV28	-	TRBJ2-1	TRBD2	CASSLGGTSGRNEQFF	TGTGCCAGCAGTTTAGGAGGGACTAGCGGGAGAAATGAGCAGTTCTTC
TRBV5-6	-	TRBJ2-4	-	CASSLGTLWNIQYF	TGTGCCAGCAGCTTGGGCACTTTGTGGAACATTCAGTACTTC
TRBV6-6	once	TRBJ2-1	TRBD1	CASRLPGQDYNEQFF	TGTGCCAGCAGACTACCGGGACAGGACTACAATGAGCAGTTCTTC
TRBV9	-	TRBJ2-5	-	CASSLRPEETQYF	TGTGCCAGCAGCCTAAGACCCGAAGAGACCCAGTACTTC
TRBV6-5	-	TRBJ2-2	-	CATSRLTNTGELFF	TGTGCCACCAGTCGGCTAACGAACACCGGGGAGCTGTTTTTT
TRBV3-1/TRBV3-2	-	TRBJ2-7	TRBD1	CASSQRDRESSYEQYF	TGTGCCAGCAGCCAACGGGACAGGGAATCGTCCTACGAGCAGTACTTC
TRBV5-5	-	TRBJ1-3	TRBD1	CASSLQGSRLFGNTIYF	TGTGCCAGCAGCCTACAGGGGTCGCGTCTTTTTGGAAACACCATATATTTT
TRBV6-2/TRBV6-3	-	TRBJ2-1	TRBD2	CASSYSLKTSGSYNEQFF	TGTGCCAGCAGTTACAGTTTGAAGACTAGCGGGAGTTACAATGAGCAGTTCTTC
TRBV7-9	-	TRBJ1-4	-	CASSLGGASEKLFF	TGTGCCAGCAGCTTAGGAGGGGCGAGCGAAAAACTGTTTTTT
TRBV18	-	TRBJ1-6	-	CASSPTGDSPLHF	TGTGCCAGCTCACCGACGGGAGATTCACCCCTCCACTTT
TRBV5-1	-	TRBJ1-1	-	CASLRNPGWPEAFF	TGCGCCAGCCTAAGAAACCCCGGGTGGCCTGAAGCTTTCTTT
TRBV2	few	TRBJ2-2	-	CASSELVSATGELFF	TGTGCCAGCAGTGAGCTCGTGAGTGCCACCGGGGAGCTGTTTTTT
TRBV4-3	-	TRBJ2-1	TRBD2	CASSQRFGAGLSYNEQFF	TGCGCCAGCAGCCAAAGATTCGGAGCGGGACTCTCCTACAATGAGCAGTTCTTC
TRBV10-2	-	TRBJ1-1	TRBD1	CASRSSDRGFSEAFF	TGCGCCAGCAGATCGTCGGACAGGGGTTTTTCTGAAGCTTTCTTT
TRBV11-3	-	TRBJ2-1	TRBD2	CASSVSSGGGEQFF	TGTGCCAGCAGCGTTTCTAGCGGAGGCGGTGAGCAGTTCTTC
TRBV4-3	once	TRBJ1-6	-	CASSQGRDGYSPLHF	TGCGCCAGCAGCCAAGGGCGGGACGGTTATTCACCCCTCCACTTT
TRBV20-1	few	TRBJ1-2	-	CSAQSAYGYTF	TGCAGTGCCCAAAGTGCCTATGGCTACACCTTC
TRBV15	-	TRBJ2-5	TRBD1	CATSRARGTASTQYF	TGTGCCACCAGCAGAGCCAGAGGGACAGCCTCGACCCAGTACTTC